This TCR beta chain stems from a study of cytomegalovirus exposure and HLA in healthy donors (dated by TCRdb to 2016 to 2017). For the study in its entirety: A later analysis indicated that the roughly 120 validation repertoires were generated on the platform also employed for the approximately 700 repertoires of the first cohort. Along with the approximately 700-subject first cohort, a separate validation cohort of approximately 110 different subjects was used. High-throughput TCR immunosequencing, statistical association of individual TCRs with disease status, and machine learning were combined to predict cytomegalovirus infection status. The study aimed to test whether cataloging public T cell receptors could reveal signatures of past pathogen exposure.

On the study overall, not on this receptor specifically: The classifier was reported to diagnose cytomegalovirus status with high specificity and sensitivity in both the original and validation cohorts. The study listed approximately 160 TCR beta chains as associated with cytomegalovirus. Of the cluster scores, roughly 95% were above 0 in a later analysis, which found that TCRs clustered in the first cohort also tended to co-occur in the 120 validation repertoires. A later analysis had no HLA typing for the validation cohort, so co-occurrence there was scored across all 110 or so repertoires. Across donors, most TCR sequences were observed very rarely, whereas some public TCRs were present in many individuals. It was suggested by the authors that the approach could potentially be generalized to other disease states and immunological phenotypes. In vitro tests confirmed that a few of the cytomegalovirus-associated TCR beta chains recognize cytomegalovirus antigens.

CDR1 and CDR2 are drawn from the germline V gene: LGHNA, YSLEER. From its cysteine to its phenylalanine, the CDR3 spans 15 amino acids. Only the CDR3 region is kept as DNA, spanning 45 bases read in frame from base 1. At the junction V is shortened by 4 bases and J by 0 bases, with 12 bases in between. Separate from the roughly 650-subject first cohort, the validation cohort of about 130 subjects was the group to which the donors belonged. Preparation of the library involved the immunoSEQ multiplex PCR assay. Regarding the original processing steps: To diagnose cytomegalovirus status from the catalog of TCR beta chain sequences, a statistical classification framework was built. Here the immuneACCESS table is served through TCRdb, limited to in-frame sequences with V and J called. Missing clones are a known gap in these copies; in checked studies unresolved V genes cover under half, and the rest lacks a known reason. That table supplies the V and J calls and clone size; D and trimming were determined from the DNA. The sample contains around 130,000 clones, roughly 84% of them found a single time. The ten largest account for about 2.2% of the sample.

Points on this clone: No cognate antigen has been identified for it. There are no base qualities to consult, and no much larger clone falls within one base.

Sequencing input: PBMCs. The chain is encoded by TRBV4-3 joined to TRBJ1-1; matching of 5 bases hints at TRBD1 as the D gene. This TCR was sampled from a woman in her thirties in good health and CMV-seronegative. The CDR3 here reads CASSRGRSMNTEAFF. The DNA reads TGCGCCAGCAGCCGGGGCAGGTCCATGAACACTGAAGCTTTCTTT.